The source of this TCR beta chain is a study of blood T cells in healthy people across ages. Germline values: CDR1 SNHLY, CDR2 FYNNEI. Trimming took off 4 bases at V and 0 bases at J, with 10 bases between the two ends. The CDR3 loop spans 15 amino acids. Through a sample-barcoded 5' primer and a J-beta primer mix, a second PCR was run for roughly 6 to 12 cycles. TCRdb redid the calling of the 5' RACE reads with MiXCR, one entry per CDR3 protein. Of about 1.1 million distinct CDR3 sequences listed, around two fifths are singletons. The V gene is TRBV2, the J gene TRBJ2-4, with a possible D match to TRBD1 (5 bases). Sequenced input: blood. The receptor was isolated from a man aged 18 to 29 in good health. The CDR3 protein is CASSVGPIAKNIQYF. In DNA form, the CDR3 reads TGTGCCAGCAGTGTGGGGCCCATAGCCAAAAACATTCAGTACTTC.